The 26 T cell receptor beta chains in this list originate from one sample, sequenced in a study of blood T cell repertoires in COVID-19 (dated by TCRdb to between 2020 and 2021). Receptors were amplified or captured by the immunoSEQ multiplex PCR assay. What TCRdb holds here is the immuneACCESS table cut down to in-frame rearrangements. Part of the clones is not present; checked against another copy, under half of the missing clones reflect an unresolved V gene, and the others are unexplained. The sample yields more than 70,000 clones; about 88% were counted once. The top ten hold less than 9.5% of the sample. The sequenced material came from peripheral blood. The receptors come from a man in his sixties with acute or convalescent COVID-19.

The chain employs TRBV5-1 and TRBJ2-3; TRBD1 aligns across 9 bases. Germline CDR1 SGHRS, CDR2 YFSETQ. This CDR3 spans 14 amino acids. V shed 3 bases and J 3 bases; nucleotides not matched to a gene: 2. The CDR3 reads CASSSTGGTDTQYF. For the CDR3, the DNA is TGCGCCAGCAGCTCGACAGGGGGTACAGATACGCAGTATTTT.

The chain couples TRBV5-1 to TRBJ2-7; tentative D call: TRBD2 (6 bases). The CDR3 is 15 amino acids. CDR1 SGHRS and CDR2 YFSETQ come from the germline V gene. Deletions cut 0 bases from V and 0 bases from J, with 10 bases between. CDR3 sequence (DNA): TGCGCCAGCAGCTTGGCTCCCGGGAGCTCCTACGAGCAGTACTTC. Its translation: CASSLAPGSSYEQYF.

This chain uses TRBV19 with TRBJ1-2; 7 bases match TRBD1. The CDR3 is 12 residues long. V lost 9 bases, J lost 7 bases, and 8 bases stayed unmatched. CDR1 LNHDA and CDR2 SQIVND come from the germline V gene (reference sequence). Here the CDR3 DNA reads TGTGCCAGCGAGCAGGGGGTTGGTGGCTACACCTTC. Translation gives CASEQGVGGYTF.

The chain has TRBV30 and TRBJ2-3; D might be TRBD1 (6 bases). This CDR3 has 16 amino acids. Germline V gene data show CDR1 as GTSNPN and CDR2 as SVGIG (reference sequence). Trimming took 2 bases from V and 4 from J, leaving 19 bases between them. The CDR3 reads CAWSRGTRKSSDTQYF. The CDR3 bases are TGTGCCTGGAGTAGGGGGACACGAAAATCCTCAGATACGCAGTATTTT.

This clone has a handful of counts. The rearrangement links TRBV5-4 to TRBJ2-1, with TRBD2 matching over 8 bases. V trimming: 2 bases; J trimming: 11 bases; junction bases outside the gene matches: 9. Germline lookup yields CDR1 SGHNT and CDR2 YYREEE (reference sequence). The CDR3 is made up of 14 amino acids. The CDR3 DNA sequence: TGTGCCAGCAGCTTTAGGCTAGCGGGTAGCCAGCAGTTCTTC. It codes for CASSFRLAGSQQFF.

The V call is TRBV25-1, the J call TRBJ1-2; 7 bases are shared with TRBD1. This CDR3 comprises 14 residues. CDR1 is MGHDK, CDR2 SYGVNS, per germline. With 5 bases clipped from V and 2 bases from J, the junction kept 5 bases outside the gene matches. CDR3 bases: TGTGCCAGCAGTCGCGGGACAGCAAACTATGGCTACACCTTC. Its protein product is CASSRGTANYGYTF.

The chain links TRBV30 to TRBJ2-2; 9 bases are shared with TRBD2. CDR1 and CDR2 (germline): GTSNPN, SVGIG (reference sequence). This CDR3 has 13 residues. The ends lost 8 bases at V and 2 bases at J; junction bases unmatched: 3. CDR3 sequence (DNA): TGTGCCCAGACTAGCGGAAACACCGGGGAGCTGTTTTTT. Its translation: CAQTSGNTGELFF.

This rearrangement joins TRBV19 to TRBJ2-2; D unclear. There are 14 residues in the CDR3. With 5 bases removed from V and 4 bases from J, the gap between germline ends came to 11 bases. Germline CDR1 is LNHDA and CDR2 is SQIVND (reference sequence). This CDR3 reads CASSQSGLTGELFF. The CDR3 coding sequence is TGTGCCAGTAGTCAGTCAGGTCTCACCGGGGAGCTGTTTTTT.

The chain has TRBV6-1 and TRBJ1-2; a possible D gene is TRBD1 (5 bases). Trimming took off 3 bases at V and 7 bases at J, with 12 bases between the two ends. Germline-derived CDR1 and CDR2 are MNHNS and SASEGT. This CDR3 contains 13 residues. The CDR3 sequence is CASSEAGGSGYTF. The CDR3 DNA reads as TGTGCCAGCAGTGAGGCGGGGGGTAGTGGCTACACCTTC.

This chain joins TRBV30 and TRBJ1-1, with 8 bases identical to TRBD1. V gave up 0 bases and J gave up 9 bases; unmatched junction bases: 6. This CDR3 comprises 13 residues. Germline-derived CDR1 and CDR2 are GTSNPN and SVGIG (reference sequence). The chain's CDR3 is CAWSVAQGAQAFF. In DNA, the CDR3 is TGTGCCTGGAGTGTAGCGCAGGGGGCTCAAGCTTTCTTT. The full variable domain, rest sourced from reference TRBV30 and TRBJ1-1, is SQTIHQWPATLVQPVGSPLSLECTVEGTSNPNLYWYRQAAGRGLQLLFYSVGIGQISSEVPQNLSASRPQDRQFILSSKKLLLSDSGFYLCAWSVAQGAQAFFGQGTRLTVV.

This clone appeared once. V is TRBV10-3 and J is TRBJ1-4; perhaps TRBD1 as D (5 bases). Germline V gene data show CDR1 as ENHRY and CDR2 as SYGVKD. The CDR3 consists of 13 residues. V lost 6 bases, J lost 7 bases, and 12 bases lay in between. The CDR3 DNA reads TGTGCCATCAGGGACAAGGAGGGTGAAAAACTGTTTTTT. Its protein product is CAIRDKEGEKLFF.

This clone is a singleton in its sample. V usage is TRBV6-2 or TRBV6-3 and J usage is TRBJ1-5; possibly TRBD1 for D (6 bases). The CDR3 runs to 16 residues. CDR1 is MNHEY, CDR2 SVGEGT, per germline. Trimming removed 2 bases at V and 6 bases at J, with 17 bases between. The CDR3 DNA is TGTGCCAGCAGTTACACGACAGGCTTTGGGGGTCAGCCCCAGCATTTT. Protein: CASSYTTGFGGQPQHF.

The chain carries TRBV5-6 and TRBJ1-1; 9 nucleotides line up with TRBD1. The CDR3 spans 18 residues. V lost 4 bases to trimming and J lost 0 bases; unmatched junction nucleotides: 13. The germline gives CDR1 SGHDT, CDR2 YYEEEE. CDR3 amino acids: CASSPLRTGDLLNTEAFF. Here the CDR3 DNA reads TGTGCCAGCAGCCCCTTGAGGACAGGGGACCTCCTGAACACTGAAGCTTTCTTT.

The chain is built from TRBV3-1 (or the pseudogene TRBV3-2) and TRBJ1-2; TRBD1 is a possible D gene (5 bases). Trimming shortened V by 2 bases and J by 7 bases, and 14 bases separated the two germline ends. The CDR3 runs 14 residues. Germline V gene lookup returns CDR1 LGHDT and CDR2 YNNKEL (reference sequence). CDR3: CASSQLLGGSGYTF. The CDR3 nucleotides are TGTGCCAGCAGCCAACTTCTCGGGGGGTCTGGCTACACCTTC.

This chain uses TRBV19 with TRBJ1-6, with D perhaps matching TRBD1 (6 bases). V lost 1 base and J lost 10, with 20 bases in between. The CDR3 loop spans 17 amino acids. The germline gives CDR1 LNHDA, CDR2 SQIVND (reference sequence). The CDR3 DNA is TGTGCCAGTAGTATAGGTCGGCCAGGGGAGACTGGATCACCCCTCCACTTT. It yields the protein CASSIGRPGETGSPLHF. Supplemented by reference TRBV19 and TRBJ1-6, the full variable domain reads DGGITQSPKYLFRKEGQNVTLSCEQNLNHDAMYWYRQDPGQGLRLIYYSQIVNDFQKGDIAEGYSVSREKKESFPLTVTSAQKNPTAFYLCASSIGRPGETGSPLHFGNGTRLTVT.

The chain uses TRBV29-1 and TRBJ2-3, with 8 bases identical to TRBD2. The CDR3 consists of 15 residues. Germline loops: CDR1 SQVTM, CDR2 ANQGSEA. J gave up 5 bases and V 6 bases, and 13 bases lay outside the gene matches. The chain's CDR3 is CSVDPTSARGDTQYF. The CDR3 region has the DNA TGCAGCGTGGATCCGACTAGCGCCCGCGGAGATACGCAGTATTTT.

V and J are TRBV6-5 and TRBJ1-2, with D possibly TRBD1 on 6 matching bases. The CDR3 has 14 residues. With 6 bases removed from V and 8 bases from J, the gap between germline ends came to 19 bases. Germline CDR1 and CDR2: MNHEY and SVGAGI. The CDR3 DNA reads TGTGCCAGCAGCAAACAGGGCCCACCTCGGGGCTACACCTTC. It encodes CASSKQGPPRGYTF.

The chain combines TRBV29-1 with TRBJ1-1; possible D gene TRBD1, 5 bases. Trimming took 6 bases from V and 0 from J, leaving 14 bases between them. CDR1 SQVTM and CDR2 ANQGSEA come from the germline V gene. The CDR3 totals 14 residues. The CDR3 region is CSVSGSTMNTEAFF. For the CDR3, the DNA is TGCAGCGTCTCAGGGTCTACTATGAACACTGAAGCTTTCTTT.

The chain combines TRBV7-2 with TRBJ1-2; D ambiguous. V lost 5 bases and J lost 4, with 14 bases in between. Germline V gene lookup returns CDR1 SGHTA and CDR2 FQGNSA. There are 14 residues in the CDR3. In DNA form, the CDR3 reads TGTGCCAGCAGCAGAGACGACATCGGCTATGGCTACACCTTC. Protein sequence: CASSRDDIGYGYTF. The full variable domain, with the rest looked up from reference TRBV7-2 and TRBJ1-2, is GAGVSQSPSNKVTEKGKDVELRCDPISGHTALYWYRQSLGQGLEFLIYFQGNSAPDKSGLPSDRFSAERTGGSVSTLTIQRTQQEDSAVYLCASSRDDIGYGYTFGSGTRLTVV.

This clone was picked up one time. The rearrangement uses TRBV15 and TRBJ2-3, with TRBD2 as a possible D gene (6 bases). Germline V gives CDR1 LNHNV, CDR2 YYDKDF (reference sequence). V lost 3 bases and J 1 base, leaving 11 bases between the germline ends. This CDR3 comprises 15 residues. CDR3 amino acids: CATSREGPGTDTQYF. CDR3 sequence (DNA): TGTGCCACCAGCAGGGAGGGGCCTGGCACAGATACGCAGTATTTT.

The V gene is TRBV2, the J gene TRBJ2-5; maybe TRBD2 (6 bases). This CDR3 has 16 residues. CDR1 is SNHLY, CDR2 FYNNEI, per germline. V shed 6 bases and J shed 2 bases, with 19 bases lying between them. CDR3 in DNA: TGTGCCAGCAGCGCCGATATAGGGAGGTCTCAAGAGACCCAGTACTTC. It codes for CASSADIGRSQETQYF.

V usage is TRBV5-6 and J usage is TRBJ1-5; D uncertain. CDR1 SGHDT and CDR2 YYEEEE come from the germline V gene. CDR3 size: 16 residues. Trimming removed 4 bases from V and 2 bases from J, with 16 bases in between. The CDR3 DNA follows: TGTGCCAGCAGCCGTAACTCCCTTTCGGGCAATCAGCCCCAGCATTTT. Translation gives CASSRNSLSGNQPQHF. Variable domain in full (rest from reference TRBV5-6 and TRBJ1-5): DAGVTQSPTHLIKTRGQQVTLRCSPKSGHDTVSWYQQALGQGPQFIFQYYEEEERQRGNFPDRFSGHQFPNYSSELNVNALLLGDSALYLCASSRNSLSGNQPQHFGDGTRLSIL.

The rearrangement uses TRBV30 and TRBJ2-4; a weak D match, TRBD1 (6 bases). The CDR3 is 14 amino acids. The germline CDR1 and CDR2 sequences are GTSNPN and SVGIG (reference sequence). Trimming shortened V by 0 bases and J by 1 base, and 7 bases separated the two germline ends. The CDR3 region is CAWSVQGAKNIQYF. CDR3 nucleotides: TGTGCCTGGAGTGTCCAGGGGGCCAAAAACATTCAGTACTTC.

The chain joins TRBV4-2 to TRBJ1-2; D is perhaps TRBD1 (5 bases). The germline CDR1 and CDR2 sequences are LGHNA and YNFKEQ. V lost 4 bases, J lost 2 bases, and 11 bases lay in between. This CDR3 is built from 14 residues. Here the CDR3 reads CASSPLEGNYGYTF. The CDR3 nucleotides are TGTGCCAGCAGCCCCCTGGAGGGGAACTATGGCTACACCTTC.

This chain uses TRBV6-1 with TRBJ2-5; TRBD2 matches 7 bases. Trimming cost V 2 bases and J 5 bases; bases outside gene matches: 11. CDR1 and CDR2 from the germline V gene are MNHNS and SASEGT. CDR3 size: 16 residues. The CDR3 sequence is CASSERQGGSAETQYF. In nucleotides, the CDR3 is TGTGCCAGCAGTGAACGGCAAGGCGGGAGTGCGGAGACCCAGTACTTC.

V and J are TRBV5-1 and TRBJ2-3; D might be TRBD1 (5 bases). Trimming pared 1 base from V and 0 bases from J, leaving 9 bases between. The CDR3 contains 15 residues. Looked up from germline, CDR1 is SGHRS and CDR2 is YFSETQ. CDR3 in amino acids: CASSLPWTSTDTQYF. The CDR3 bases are TGCGCCAGCAGCTTGCCTTGGACAAGCACAGATACGCAGTATTTT.